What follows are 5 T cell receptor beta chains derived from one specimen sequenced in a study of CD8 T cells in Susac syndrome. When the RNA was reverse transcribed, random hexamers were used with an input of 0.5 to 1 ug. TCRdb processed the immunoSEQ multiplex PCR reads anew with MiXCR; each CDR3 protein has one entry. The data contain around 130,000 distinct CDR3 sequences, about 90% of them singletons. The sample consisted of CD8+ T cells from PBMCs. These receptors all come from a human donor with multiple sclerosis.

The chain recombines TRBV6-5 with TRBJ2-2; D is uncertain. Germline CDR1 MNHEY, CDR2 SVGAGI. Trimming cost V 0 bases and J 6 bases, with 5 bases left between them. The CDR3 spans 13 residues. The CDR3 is CASSYSESGELFF. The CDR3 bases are TGTGCCAGCAGTTACTCGGAGTCCGGGGAGCTGTTTTTT.

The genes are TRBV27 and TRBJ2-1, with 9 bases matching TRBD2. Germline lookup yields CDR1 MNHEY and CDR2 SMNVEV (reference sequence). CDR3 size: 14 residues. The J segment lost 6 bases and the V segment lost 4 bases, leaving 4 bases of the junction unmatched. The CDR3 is CASSSGLAINEQFF. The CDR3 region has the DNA TGTGCCAGCAGTTCGGGACTAGCTATCAATGAGCAGTTCTTC.

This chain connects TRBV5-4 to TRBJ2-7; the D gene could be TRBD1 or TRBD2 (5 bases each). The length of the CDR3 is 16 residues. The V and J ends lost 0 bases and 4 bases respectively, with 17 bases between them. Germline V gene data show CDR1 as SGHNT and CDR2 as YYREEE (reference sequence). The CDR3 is CASSLAVGTRLYEQYF. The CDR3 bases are TGTGCCAGCAGCTTGGCCGTCGGGACGAGACTTTACGAGCAGTACTTC. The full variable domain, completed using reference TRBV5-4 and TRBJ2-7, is ETGVTQSPTHLIKTRGQQVTLRCSSQSGHNTVSWYQQALGQGPQFIFQYYREEENGRGNFPPRFSGLQFPNYSSELNVNALELDDSALYLCASSLAVGTRLYEQYFGPGTRLTVT.

The CDR3 here is CATPAPGRHNGTQYF. The CDR3 coding sequence is TGTGCCACCCCCGCCCCGGGGAGGCACAATGGCACGCAGTATTTT. The rearrangement links TRBV28 to TRBJ2-3; tentatively, D is TRBD2 (6 bases). CDR1 is MDHEN and CDR2 is SYDVKM in the germline V gene. Trimming took 10 bases from V and 9 from J, leaving 26 bases between them. This CDR3 comprises 15 residues.

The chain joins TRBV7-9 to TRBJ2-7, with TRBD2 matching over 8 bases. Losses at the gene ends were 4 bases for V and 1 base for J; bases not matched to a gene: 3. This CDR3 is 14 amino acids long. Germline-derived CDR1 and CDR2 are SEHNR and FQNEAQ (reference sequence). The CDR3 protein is CASSWTSSSYEQYF. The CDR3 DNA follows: TGTGCCAGCAGCTGGACTAGCTCTTCCTACGAGCAGTACTTC.